Sequencing of this TCR beta chain was carried out in a study of radiation and T cells in renal cell carcinoma. As to time point: blood 4 weeks post-SBRT, at nephrectomy. Treatment denoted: 15 Gy SBRT to primary tumor, nephrectomy 4 weeks later. Nephrectomy followed 15 Gy stereotactic body radiation by 4 weeks. In this sample, this clone turned up once. Antigen: not known. TCRdb's table, derived via immunoSEQ multiplex PCR, lists solely in-frame clones and lacks some. Seen here are about 90,000 clones, around 85% observed once, and the top ten hold approximately 8.8%. Study outcomes and limitations: From baseline, blood top tumor clonotypes peaked at 2 weeks post-radiation.

The J segment lost 0 bases and the V segment lost 4 bases, leaving 3 bases of the junction unmatched. This CDR3 is 15 amino acids long. CDR1 is MDHEN and CDR2 is SYDVKM in the germline V gene. The specimen comprised blood, sampled from a patient whose treatment included radiotherapy and nephrectomy. The clonotype comes from a man aged 45-60 years with renal cell carcinoma. The genes are TRBV28 and TRBJ2-1; 7 bases map to TRBD1. The CDR3 region is CASSSRDSSYNEQFF. CDR3 nucleotides: TGTGCCAGCAGTTCCCGGGACAGCTCCTACAATGAGCAGTTCTTC.